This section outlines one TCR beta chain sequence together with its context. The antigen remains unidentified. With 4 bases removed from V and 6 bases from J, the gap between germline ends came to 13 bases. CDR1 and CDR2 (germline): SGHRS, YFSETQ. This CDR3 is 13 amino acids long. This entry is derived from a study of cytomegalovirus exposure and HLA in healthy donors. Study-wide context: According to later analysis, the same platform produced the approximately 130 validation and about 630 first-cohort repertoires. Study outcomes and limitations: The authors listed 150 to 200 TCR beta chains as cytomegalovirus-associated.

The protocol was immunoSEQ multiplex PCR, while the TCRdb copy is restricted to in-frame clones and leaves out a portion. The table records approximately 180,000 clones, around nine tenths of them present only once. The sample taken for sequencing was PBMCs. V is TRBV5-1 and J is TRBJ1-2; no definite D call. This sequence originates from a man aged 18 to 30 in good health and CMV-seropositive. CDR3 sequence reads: CASSGQVVDGYTF. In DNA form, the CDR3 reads TGCGCCAGCAGCGGCCAGGTTGTCGATGGCTACACCTTC.